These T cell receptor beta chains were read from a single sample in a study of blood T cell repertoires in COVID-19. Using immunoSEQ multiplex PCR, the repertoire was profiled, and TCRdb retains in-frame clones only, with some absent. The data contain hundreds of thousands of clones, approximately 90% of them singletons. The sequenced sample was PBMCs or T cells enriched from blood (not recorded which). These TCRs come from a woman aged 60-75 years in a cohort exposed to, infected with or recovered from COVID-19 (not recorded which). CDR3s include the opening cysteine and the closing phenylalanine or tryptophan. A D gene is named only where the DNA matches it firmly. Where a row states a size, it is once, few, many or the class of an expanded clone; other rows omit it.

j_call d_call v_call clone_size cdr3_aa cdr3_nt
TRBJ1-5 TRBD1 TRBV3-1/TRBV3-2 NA CASSQAGGTNQPQHF TGTGCCAGCAGCCAAGCAGGGGGGACAAATCAGCCCCAGCATTTT
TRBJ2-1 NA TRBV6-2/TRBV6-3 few CASSYKGISPEQFF TGTGCCAGCAGTTACAAGGGGATATCTCCTGAGCAGTTCTTC
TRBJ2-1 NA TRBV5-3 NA CAPFRGEQFF TGTGCCCCTTTCCGGGGAGAGCAGTTCTTC
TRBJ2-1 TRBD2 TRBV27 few CASSGGVKDYNEQFF TGTGCCAGCAGTGGGGGGGTAAAGGATTACAATGAGCAGTTCTTC
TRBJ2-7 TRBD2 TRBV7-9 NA CASSLAGQLAGGREQYF TGTGCCAGCAGCTTAGCAGGGCAACTAGCGGGAGGTCGCGAGCAGTACTTC
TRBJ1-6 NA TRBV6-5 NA CASSRQVSYNSPLHF TGTGCCAGCAGTAGACAGGTCTCCTATAATTCACCCCTCCACTTT
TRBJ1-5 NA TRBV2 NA CASDQEYNQPQHF TGTGCCAGCGATCAGGAATACAATCAGCCCCAGCATTTT
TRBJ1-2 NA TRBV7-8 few CASSGTYYGYTF TGTGCCAGCAGCGGGACTTATTATGGCTACACCTTC
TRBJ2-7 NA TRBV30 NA CAWSPGTATYEQYF TGTGCCTGGAGTCCCGGGACTGCAACCTACGAGCAGTACTTC
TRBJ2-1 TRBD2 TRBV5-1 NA CASSLVIWTSGSDEQFF TGCGCCAGCAGCTTGGTCATTTGGACTAGCGGGAGCGATGAGCAGTTCTTC
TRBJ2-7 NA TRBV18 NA CASSPRALESDEQYF TGTGCCAGCTCACCAAGAGCCCTAGAGAGCGACGAGCAGTACTTC
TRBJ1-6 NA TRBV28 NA CASSRRGEGVNSPLHF TGTGCCAGCAGTCGACGCGGGGAAGGGGTTAATTCACCCCTCCACTTT
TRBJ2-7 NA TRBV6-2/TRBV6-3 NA CASSYEASRPYEQYF TGTGCCAGCAGTTACGAGGCTAGCAGGCCCTACGAGCAGTACTTC
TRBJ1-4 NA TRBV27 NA CASSLRGGRGEKLFF TGTGCCAGCAGTTTACGCGGGGGGCGCGGAGAAAAACTGTTTTTT
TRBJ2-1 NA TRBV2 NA CASSGNSDREQFF TGTGCCAGCAGTGGAAACTCTGACAGGGAGCAGTTCTTC
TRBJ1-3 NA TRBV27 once CASSKQSGTGNTIYF TGTGCCAGCAGTAAACAATCAGGGACTGGAAACACCATATATTTT
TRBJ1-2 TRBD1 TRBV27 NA CASSFVDRAGYTF TGTGCCAGCAGTTTCGTGGACAGGGCGGGCTACACCTTC
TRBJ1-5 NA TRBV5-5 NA CASSLAGWEQPQHF TGTGCCAGCAGCTTGGCAGGGTGGGAACAGCCCCAGCATTTT
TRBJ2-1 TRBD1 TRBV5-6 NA CASSLADRVMGFF TGTGCCAGCAGCTTGGCGGACAGGGTAATGGGGTTCTTC
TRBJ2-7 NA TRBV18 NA CASSSDYEQYF TGTGCCAGCTCATCAGACTACGAGCAGTACTTC
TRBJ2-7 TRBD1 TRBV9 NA CASGTGNFYEQYF TGTGCCAGCGGGACAGGGAACTTCTACGAGCAGTACTTC
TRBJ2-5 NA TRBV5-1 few CASSLSGPETQYF TGCGCCAGCAGCTTGTCAGGGCCTGAGACCCAGTACTTC
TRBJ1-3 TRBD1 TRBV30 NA CAWSQGQGSSGNTIYF TGTGCCTGGAGTCAAGGACAGGGAAGCTCTGGAAACACCATATATTTT
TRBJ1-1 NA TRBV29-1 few CSVPGLREAFF TGCAGCGTTCCAGGGCTCCGGGAAGCTTTCTTT
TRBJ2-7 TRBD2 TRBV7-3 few CASGQRGADEQYF TGTGCCAGCGGGCAGCGGGGGGCCGACGAGCAGTACTTC
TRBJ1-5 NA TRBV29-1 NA CSVGDSYNQPQHF TGCAGCGTTGGTGACAGCTACAATCAGCCCCAGCATTTT
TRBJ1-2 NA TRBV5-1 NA CASSLIGGGYTF TGCGCCAGCAGCTTAATAGGAGGAGGCTACACCTTC
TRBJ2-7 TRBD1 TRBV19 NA CATTPGTGVGYEQYF TGTGCCACCACCCCCGGGACAGGGGTAGGTTACGAGCAGTACTTC
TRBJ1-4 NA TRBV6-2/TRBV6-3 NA CASSSDGTDEKLFF TGTGCCAGCAGCTCGGACGGGACTGATGAAAAACTGTTTTTT
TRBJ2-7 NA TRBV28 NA CASKSATGSPYEQYF TGTGCCAGCAAGTCCGCTACAGGGTCCCCCTACGAGCAGTACTTC
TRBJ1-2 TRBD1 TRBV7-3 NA CASSLNPSRGGGGYTF TGTGCCAGCAGCTTAAACCCATCCAGAGGGGGCGGAGGCTACACCTTC
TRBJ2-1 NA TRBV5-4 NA CASSLRIDGEQFF TGTGCCAGCAGCTTGAGAATCGACGGGGAGCAGTTCTTC
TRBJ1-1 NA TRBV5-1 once CASSRGGTEAFF TGCGCCAGCAGCAGGGGAGGCACTGAAGCTTTCTTT
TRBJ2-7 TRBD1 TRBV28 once CASSSRGLSYYEQYF TGTGCCAGCAGTTCAAGGGGGCTCTCTTACTACGAGCAGTACTTC
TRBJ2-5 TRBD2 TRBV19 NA CASSTRLAGGQETQYF TGTGCCAGTAGTACCAGACTAGCGGGAGGACAAGAGACCCAGTACTTC
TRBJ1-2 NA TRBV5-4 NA CASSPDGGNYGYTF TGTGCCAGCAGCCCTGACGGGGGGAACTATGGCTACACCTTC
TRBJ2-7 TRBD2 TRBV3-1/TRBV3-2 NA CASSQEASGRFEQYF TGTGCCAGCAGCCAAGAGGCTAGCGGGAGGTTCGAGCAGTACTTC
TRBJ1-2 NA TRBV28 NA CASSLSREGYTF TGTGCCAGCAGTTTATCCAGGGAAGGCTACACCTTC
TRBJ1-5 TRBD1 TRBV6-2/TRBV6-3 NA CASSRQGGGQPQHF TGTGCCAGCAGTCGACAGGGTGGGGGACAGCCCCAGCATTTT
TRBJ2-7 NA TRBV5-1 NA CASSLGQANEQYF TGCGCCAGCAGCTTGGGACAGGCGAACGAGCAGTACTTC
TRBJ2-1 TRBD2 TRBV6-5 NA CASSYSLAGGDNEQFF TGTGCCAGCAGTTACTCCCTAGCGGGAGGAGACAATGAGCAGTTCTTC
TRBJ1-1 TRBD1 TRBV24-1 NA CATSDRTGGDLAEAFF TGTGCCACCAGTGACCGGACAGGGGGCGATTTGGCTGAAGCTTTCTTT
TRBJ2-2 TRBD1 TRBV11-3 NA CASSKSGTGDTGELFF TGTGCCAGCAGCAAATCCGGGACAGGGGACACCGGGGAGCTGTTTTTT
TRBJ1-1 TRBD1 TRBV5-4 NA CASSQPPGQGDGDTEAFF TGTGCCAGCAGCCAGCCCCCGGGACAGGGGGATGGTGACACTGAAGCTTTCTTT
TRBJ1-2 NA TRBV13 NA CASRLLSYNYGYTF TGTGCCAGCCGCTTACTATCATACAACTATGGCTACACCTTC
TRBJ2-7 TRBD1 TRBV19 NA CASSIGGRTGRREQYF TGTGCCAGTAGTATAGGAGGGCGGACAGGGCGGCGGGAGCAGTACTTC
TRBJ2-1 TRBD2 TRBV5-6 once CASSWTSGGHNEQFF TGTGCCAGCAGCTGGACTAGCGGAGGTCACAATGAGCAGTTCTTC
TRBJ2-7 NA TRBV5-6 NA CASSLGWAGEQYF TGTGCCAGCAGCTTGGGTTGGGCGGGTGAGCAGTACTTC
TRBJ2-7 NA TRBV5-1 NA CASSMDGYEQYF TGCGCCAGCAGCATGGACGGCTACGAGCAGTACTTC
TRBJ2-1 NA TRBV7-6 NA CASSLAQGGLVSEQFF TGTGCCAGCAGCTTAGCGCAGGGGGGCCTGGTAAGTGAGCAGTTCTTC
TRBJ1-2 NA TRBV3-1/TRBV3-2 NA CASSQDRARVF TGTGCCAGCAGCCAAGATCGAGCCAGGGTCTTC
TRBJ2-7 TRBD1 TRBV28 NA CASSHAGTGDGEQYF TGTGCCAGCAGTCATGCCGGGACAGGGGATGGCGAGCAGTACTTC
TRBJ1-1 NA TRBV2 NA CASSEWGDRMNTEAFF TGTGCCAGCAGTGAATGGGGTGACAGGATGAACACTGAAGCTTTCTTT
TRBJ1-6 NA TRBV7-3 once CASSLLNSPLHF TGTGCCAGCAGCCTTTTGAATTCACCCCTCCACTTT
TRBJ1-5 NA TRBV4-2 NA CASSQYPQAGLSNQPQHF TGTGCCAGCAGCCAATATCCGCAGGCAGGCCTTAGCAATCAGCCCCAGCATTTT
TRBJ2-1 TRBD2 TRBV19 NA CASSMGSGRAGDSYNEQFF TGTGCCAGTAGTATGGGTAGCGGGAGGGCCGGGGACTCCTACAATGAGCAGTTCTTC
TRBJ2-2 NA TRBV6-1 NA CAVRRLINTGELFF TGTGCCGTCCGAAGACTAATAAACACCGGGGAGCTGTTTTTT
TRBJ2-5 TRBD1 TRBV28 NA CASRNQGAQRQETQYF TGTGCCAGCAGGAATCAGGGGGCGCAGCGGCAAGAGACCCAGTACTTC
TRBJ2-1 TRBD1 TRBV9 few CASSARQGRGNEQFF TGTGCCAGCAGCGCGAGACAGGGTCGGGGCAATGAGCAGTTCTTC